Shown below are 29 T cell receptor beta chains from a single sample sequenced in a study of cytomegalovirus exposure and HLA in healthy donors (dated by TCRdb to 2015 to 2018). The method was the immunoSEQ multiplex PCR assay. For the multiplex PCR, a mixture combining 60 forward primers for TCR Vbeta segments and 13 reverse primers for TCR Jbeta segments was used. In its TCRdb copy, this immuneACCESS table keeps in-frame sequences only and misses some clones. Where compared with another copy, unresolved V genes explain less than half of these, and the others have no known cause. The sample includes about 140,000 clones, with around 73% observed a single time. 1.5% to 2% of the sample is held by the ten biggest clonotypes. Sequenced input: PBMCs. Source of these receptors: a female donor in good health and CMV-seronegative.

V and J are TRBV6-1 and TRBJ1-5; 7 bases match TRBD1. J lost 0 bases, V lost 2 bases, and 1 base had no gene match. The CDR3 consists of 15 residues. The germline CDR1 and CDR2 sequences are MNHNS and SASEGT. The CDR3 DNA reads TGTGCCAGCAGTGAAACAGGGGCTAGCAATCAGCCCCAGCATTTT. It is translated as CASSETGASNQPQHF.

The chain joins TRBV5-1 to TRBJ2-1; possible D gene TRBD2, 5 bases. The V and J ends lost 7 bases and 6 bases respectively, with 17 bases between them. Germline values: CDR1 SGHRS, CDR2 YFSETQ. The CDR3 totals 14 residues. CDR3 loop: CASGPGYTSNEQFF. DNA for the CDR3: TGCGCCAGCGGACCCGGTTACACTAGCAATGAGCAGTTCTTC.

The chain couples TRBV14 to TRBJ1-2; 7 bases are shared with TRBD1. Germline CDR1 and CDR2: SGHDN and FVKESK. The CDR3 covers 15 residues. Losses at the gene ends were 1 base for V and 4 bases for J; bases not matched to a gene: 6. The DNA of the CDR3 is TGTGCCAGCAGCCAAGTGGAGGGACAGATCTATGGCTACACCTTC. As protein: CASSQVEGQIYGYTF.

The CDR3 DNA reads TGTGCCAGCAGCCATACAGGGGACACCGGGGAGCTGTTTTTT. Translation gives CASSHTGDTGELFF. The rearrangement joins TRBV27 to TRBJ2-2; 7 nucleotides align to TRBD1. CDR1 MNHEY and CDR2 SMNVEV come from the germline V gene (reference sequence). Trimming removed 6 bases from V and 3 bases from J; junction bases left unmatched: 4. The CDR3 covers 14 residues.

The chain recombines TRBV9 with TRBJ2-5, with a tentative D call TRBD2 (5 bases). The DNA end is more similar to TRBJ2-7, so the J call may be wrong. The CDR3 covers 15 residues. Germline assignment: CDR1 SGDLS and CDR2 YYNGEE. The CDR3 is CASSVDTDWPYEQYF. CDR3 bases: TGTGCCAGCAGCGTAGATACGGACTGGCCCTACGAGCAGTACTTC.

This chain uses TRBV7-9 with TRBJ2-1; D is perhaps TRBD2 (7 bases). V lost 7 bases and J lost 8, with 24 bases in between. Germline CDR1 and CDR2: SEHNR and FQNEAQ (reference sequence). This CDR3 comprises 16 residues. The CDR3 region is CASTTSWGLIGDEQFF. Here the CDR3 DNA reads TGTGCCAGCACGACTAGCTGGGGGCTCATTGGCGATGAGCAGTTCTTC.

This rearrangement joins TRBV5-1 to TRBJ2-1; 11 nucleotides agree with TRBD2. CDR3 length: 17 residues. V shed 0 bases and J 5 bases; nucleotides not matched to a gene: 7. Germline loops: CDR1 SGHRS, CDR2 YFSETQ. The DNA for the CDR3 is TGCGCCAGCAGCTTGGGACTCCCGGGACTAGCGGACAATGAGCAGTTCTTC. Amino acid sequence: CASSLGLPGLADNEQFF.

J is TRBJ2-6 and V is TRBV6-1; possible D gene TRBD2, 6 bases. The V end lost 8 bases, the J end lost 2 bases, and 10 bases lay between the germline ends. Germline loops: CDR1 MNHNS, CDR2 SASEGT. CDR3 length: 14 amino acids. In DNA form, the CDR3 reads TGTGCCAGCCGGTGGGGGGCTGGGGCCAACGTCCTGACTTTC. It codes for CASRWGAGANVLTF.

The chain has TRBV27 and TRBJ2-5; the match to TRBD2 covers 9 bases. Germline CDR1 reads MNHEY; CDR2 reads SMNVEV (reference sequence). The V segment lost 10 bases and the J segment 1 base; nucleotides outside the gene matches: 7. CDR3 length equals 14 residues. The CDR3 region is CAIRAGGFQETQYF. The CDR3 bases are TGTGCCATCCGGGCGGGGGGGTTCCAAGAGACCCAGTACTTC.

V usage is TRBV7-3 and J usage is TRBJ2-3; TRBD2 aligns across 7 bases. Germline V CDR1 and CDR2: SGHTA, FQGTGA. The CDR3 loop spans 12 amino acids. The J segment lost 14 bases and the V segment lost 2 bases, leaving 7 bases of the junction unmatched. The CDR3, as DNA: TGTGCCAGCAGCTTAGAGCGGGAACGGTTGTATTTT. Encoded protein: CASSLERERLYF.

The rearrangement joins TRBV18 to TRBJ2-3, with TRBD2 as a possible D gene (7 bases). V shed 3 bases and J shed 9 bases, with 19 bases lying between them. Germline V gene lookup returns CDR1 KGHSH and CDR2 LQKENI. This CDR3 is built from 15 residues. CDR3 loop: CASSPGGPHTGTQYF. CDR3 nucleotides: TGTGCCAGCTCACCCGGGGGGCCACACACAGGCACGCAGTATTTT.

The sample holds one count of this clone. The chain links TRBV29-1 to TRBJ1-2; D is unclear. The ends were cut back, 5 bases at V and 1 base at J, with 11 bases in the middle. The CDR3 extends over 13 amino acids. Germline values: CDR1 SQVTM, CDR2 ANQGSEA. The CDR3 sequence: CSVRFENNYGYTF. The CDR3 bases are TGCAGCGTTCGTTTTGAGAATAACTATGGCTACACCTTC.

CDR3: CASSLGSRDEQFF. CDR3 coding DNA: TGTGCCAGCAGCTTAGGGAGTAGAGATGAGCAGTTCTTC. The V gene is TRBV7-2, the J gene TRBJ2-1; D gene uncertain. V shed 1 base and J shed 8 bases, with 9 bases lying between them. CDR3 length equals 13 residues. The germline V gene encodes CDR1 SGHTA and CDR2 FQGNSA.

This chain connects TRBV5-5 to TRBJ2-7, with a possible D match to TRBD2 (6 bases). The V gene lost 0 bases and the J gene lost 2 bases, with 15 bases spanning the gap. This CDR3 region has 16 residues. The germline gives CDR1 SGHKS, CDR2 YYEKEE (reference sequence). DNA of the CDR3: TGTGCCAGCAGCTTGGGGGCTAGCGTTAAACCCTACGAGCAGTACTTC. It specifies CASSLGASVKPYEQYF.

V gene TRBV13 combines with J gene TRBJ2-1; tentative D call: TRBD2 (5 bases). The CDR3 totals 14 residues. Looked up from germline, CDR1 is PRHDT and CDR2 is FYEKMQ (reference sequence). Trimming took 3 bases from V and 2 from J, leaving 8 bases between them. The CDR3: CASSFRTAYNEQFF. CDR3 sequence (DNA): TGTGCCAGCAGCTTCCGGACTGCCTACAATGAGCAGTTCTTC.

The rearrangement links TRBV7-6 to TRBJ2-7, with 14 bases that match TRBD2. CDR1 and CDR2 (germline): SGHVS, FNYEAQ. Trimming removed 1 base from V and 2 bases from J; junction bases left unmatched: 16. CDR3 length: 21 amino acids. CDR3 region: CASSLGGTSGSERETPYEQYF. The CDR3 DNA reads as TGTGCCAGCAGCTTAGGGGGGACTAGCGGGAGTGAGAGAGAGACCCCCTACGAGCAGTACTTC.

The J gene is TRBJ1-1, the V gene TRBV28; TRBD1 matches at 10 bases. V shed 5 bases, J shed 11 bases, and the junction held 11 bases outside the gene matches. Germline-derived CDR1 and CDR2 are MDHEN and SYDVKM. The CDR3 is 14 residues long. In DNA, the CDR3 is TGTGCCAGCAGTCCCCCGGGACAGGGGCTTCTGGCTTTCTTT. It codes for CASSPPGQGLLAFF.

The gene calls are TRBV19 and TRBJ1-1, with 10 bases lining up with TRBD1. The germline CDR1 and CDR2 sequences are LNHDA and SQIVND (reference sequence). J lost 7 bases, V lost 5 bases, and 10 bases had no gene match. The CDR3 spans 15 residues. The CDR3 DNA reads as TGTGCCAGTAGTGACCGACAGGGGGCGCGGAGTGAAGCTTTCTTT. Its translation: CASSDRQGARSEAFF.

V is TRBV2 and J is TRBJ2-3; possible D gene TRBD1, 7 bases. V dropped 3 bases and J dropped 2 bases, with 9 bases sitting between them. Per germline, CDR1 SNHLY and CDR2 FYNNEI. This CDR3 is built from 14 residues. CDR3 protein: CASSDRGVTDTQYF. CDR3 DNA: TGTGCCAGCAGTGACAGGGGGGTCACAGATACGCAGTATTTT.

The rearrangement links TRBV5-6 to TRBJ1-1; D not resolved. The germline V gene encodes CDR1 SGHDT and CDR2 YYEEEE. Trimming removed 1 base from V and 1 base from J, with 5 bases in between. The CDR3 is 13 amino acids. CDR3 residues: CASSLSQNTEAFF. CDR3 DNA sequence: TGTGCCAGCAGCTTGAGCCAGAACACTGAAGCTTTCTTT.

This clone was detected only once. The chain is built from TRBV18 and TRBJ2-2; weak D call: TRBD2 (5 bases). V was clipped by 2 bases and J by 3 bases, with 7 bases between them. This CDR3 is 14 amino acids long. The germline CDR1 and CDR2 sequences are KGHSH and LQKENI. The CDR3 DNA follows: TGTGCCAGCTCACCAAGGGAGCACACCGGGGAGCTGTTTTTT. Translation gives CASSPREHTGELFF.

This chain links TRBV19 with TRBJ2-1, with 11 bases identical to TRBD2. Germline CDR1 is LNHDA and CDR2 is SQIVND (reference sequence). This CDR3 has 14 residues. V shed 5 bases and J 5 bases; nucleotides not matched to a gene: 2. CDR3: CASSLSGGDNEQFF. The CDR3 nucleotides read TGTGCCAGTAGTCTTAGCGGGGGGGACAATGAGCAGTTCTTC.

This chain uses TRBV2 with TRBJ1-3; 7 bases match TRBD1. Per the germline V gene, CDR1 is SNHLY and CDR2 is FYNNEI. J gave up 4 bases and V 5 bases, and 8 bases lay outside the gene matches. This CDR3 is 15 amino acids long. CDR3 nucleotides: TGTGCCAGCAGTCTTGAAGGGACAGCCGGAAACACCATATATTTT. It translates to CASSLEGTAGNTIYF.

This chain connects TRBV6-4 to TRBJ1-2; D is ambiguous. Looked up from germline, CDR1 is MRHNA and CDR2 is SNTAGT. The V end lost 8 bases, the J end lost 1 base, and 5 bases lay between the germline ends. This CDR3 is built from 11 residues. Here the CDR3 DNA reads TGTGCCAGCCGCGATAACTATGGCTACACCTTC. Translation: CASRDNYGYTF.

The CDR3 loop reads CASSPGGTDSNYEQYF. DNA of the CDR3: TGCGCCAGCAGCCCGGGCGGGACGGACTCTAACTACGAGCAGTACTTC. The chain carries TRBV5-1 and TRBJ2-7, with D perhaps TRBD2 (6 bases). The ends were cut back, 4 bases at V and 3 bases at J, with 20 bases in the middle. Germline V lookup: CDR1 SGHRS, CDR2 YFSETQ. The CDR3 sequence is 16 residues long.

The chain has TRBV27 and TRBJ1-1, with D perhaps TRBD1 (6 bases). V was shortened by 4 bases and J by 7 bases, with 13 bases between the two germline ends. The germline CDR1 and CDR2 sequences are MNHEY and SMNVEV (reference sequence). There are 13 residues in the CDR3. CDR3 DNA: TGTGCCAGCAGTTCCGGGGGGCCAAGTGAAGCTTTCTTT. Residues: CASSSGGPSEAFF.

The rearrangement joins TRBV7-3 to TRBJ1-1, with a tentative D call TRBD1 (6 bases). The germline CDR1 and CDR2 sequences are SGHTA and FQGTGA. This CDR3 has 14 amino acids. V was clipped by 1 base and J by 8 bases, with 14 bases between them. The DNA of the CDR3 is TGTGCCAGCAGCTTAAATGGGGGGGCCGAGGAAGCTTTCTTT. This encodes CASSLNGGAEEAFF.

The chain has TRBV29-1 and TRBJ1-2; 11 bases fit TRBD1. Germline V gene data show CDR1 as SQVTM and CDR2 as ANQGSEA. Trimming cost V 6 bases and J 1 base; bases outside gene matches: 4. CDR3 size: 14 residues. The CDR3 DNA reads TGCAGCGTAGAGGACAGGGGGCGTAACTATGGCTACACCTTC. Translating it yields CSVEDRGRNYGYTF.

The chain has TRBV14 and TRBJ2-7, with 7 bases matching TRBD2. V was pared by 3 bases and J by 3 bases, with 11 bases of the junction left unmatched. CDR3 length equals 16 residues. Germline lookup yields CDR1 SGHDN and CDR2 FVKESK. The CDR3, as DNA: TGTGCCAGCAGCCACAAGCGGGACCCAGGTATCTACGAGCAGTACTTC. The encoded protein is CASSHKRDPGIYEQYF.